What follows describes a single TCR beta chain. These data belong to a study of cytotoxic CD8 clonotypes in ibrutinib-treated CLL. The protocol was immunoSEQ multiplex PCR, while the TCRdb copy is restricted to in-frame clones and leaves out a portion. The sample yields approximately 140,000 clones, approximately 90% seen once. Germline CDR1 and CDR2: SNHLY and FYNNEI. Trimming took 7 bases from V and 7 from J, leaving 13 bases between them. This CDR3 has 13 amino acids. The clonotype comes from a human donor with chronic lymphocytic leukemia. The chain carries TRBV2 and TRBJ2-2; unclear D gene. The sequencing used PBMCs, collected after 12 months of ibrutinib treatment. The CDR3 sequence: CASTESGNGELFF. The CDR3 DNA follows: TGTGCCAGCACAGAGTCGGGTAACGGGGAGCTGTTTTTT.